This TCR beta chain was identified during a study of blood T cell repertoires in COVID-19. Overall study context: Acute-phase and convalescent COVID-19 samples originated in the United States, Italy and Spain. From T cells, B-cell-depleted T cells, or PBMCs came the material, which was cDNA or gDNA.

Methods used by the authors: Amplification of reference gene primers was used by the study to estimate nucleated cell counts. The repertoire was sequenced with immunoSEQ multiplex PCR; TCRdb's copy has only in-frame clones and lacks some. V and J calls plus clone size are reproduced from that table; the DNA served to infer D and trimming. The table lists about 260,000 clones, roughly 86% of them singletons. CDR1 is SGHTA, CDR2 FQGTGA, per germline. J gave up 6 bases and V 5 bases, and 7 bases lay outside the gene matches. CDR3 size: 15 residues. While infection was still active, Seattle patients were enrolled and then followed longitudinally.

Specimen: peripheral blood. The chain links TRBV7-3 to TRBJ2-5, with 12 bases matching TRBD2. This TCR was recovered from a woman aged 55 to 70 with COVID-19, enrolled during active disease. The CDR3 reads CASSLAGGPGQTQYF. In nucleotides, the CDR3 is TGTGCCAGCAGCCTAGCGGGAGGGCCAGGCCAGACCCAGTACTTC.